This is a list of T cell receptor beta chains from one sample in a study of T cell responses to AZD1222 COVID-19 vaccine. Sequencing was performed with immunoSEQ multiplex PCR; in TCRdb, only in-frame clones are kept and a portion is missing. The data show hundreds of thousands of clones, approximately 94% seen once. This specimen was peripheral blood, taken 28 days after the second AZD1222 dose. Receptors were obtained from an adult who received the AZD1222 COVID-19 vaccine. The CDR3 runs from the conserved cysteine through the conserved F or W. The order of the fields is J gene, V gene, CDR3 length, clone size, D gene, CDR3 protein, CDR3 DNA. A D gene is named only where the DNA matches it firmly. Expanded clones are given a class, and other clones once, few, many or no size at all.

>TRBJ2-7|TRBV5-1|11|NA|NA
CASNGGFEQYF
TGCGCCAGCAATGGGGGCTTCGAGCAGTACTTC
>TRBJ1-5|TRBV10-2|15|once|NA
CASSERRDTNQPQHF
TGCGCCAGCAGTGAGAGGAGGGATACCAATCAGCCCCAGCATTTT
>TRBJ2-7|TRBV5-1|13|once|TRBD2
CASSLSGTYEQYF
TGCGCCAGCAGCTTAAGCGGGACCTACGAGCAGTACTTC
>TRBJ1-6|TRBV19|15|once|NA
CASSMGGSYNSPLHF
TGTGCCAGTAGTATGGGGGGATCCTATAATTCACCCCTCCACTTT
>TRBJ1-4|TRBV7-9|15|NA|TRBD1
CASSARGQGAEKLFF
TGTGCCAGCAGCGCCCGCGGACAGGGGGCGGAGAAACTGTTTTTT
>TRBJ2-1|TRBV7-3|15|NA|NA
CASSLTLTNYNEQFF
TGTGCCAGCAGCTTAACTCTGACCAATTACAATGAGCAGTTCTTC
>TRBJ2-7|TRBV5-1|16|NA|TRBD1
CASSPDPTGSSYEQYF
TGCGCCAGCAGCCCTGACCCGACAGGGAGCTCCTACGAGCAGTACTTC
>TRBJ2-3|TRBV18|14|NA|NA
CASSWGQRTDTQYF
TGTGCCAGCTCGTGGGGTCAGAGGACAGATACGCAGTATTTT
>TRBJ2-1|TRBV7-2|15|NA|TRBD2
CASSYRLAGDNEQFF
TGTGCCAGCAGCTACCGACTAGCGGGGGACAATGAGCAGTTCTTC
>TRBJ2-2|TRBV24-1|17|NA|TRBD1
CATSDAPGQGVSGELFF
TGTGCCACCAGTGATGCCCCGGGACAGGGGGTATCCGGGGAGCTGTTTTTT
>TRBJ2-7|TRBV5-4|14|NA|NA
CASSPDSSSYEQYF
TGTGCCAGCAGCCCAGACTCATCTTCCTACGAGCAGTACTTC
>TRBJ1-5|TRBV27|17|NA|TRBD1
CASSIKGTGRSNQPQHF
TGTGCCAGCAGTATAAAAGGGACAGGGCGCAGCAATCAGCCCCAGCATTTT
>TRBJ2-5|TRBV19|15|NA|NA
CASSIGRGRWKTQYF
TGTGCCAGTAGTATAGGACGGGGGCGTTGGAAGACCCAGTACTTC
>TRBJ1-1|TRBV5-1|13|once|NA
CASSSELNTEAFF
TGCGCCAGCAGCTCCGAACTGAACACTGAAGCTTTCTTT
>TRBJ1-4|TRBV2|15|NA|TRBD1
CASSGDRGSNEKLFF
TGTGCCAGCAGTGGGGACAGGGGTTCTAATGAAAAACTGTTTTTT
>TRBJ1-5|TRBV19|13|NA|NA
CASSLPYPQPQHF
TGTGCCAGTAGTTTACCATACCCGCAGCCCCAGCATTTT
>TRBJ2-7|TRBV18|15|NA|NA
CASSPSGTGFDEQYF
TGTGCCAGCTCACCTAGCGGGACAGGATTCGACGAGCAGTACTTC
>TRBJ2-1|TRBV29-1|13|NA|NA
CSVVLGAGNEQFF
TGCAGCGTTGTTCTGGGGGCGGGCAATGAGCAGTTCTTC